This paragraph reports one T cell receptor (beta chain). Its antigen is not identified. Data came from immunoSEQ multiplex PCR; TCRdb stores just in-frame clones and leaves some out. The repertoire holds fewer than 25,000 clones, nearly 80% seen once, with roughly 9.5% in the top ten. Germline V gene data show CDR1 as SGHRS and CDR2 as YFSETQ. The CDR3 is 15 amino acids. V was pared by 6 bases and J by 6 bases, with 8 bases of the junction left unmatched. This entry belongs to a study of cytotoxic CD8 clonotypes in ibrutinib-treated CLL. Study-wide results and caveats: Clonality increased at ibrutinib response, then returned toward baseline at progression. Under treatment, the uncommon public clonotypes either contracted or remained stable. Sampling time points were not equivalent between sustained-remission and progressing patients.

Specimen: PBMCs, collected before ibrutinib treatment. The TCR comes from a human donor with chronic lymphocytic leukemia. V gene TRBV5-1 combines with J gene TRBJ2-2, with 10 bases lining up with TRBD2. This CDR3 reads CASTQAGGPAGELFF. The CDR3 DNA follows: TGCGCCAGCACCCAAGCGGGAGGGCCCGCCGGGGAGCTGTTTTTT.